This T cell receptor beta chain was recorded in a study of shared clonotypes between healthy human individuals. Naive CD8 cells comprised CD45RO-negative, CCR7-positively selected cells, excluding terminally differentiated effector memory CD45RA+ cells. The CDR3 is 16 amino acids. Germline-derived CDR1 and CDR2 are LGHNA and YSLEER. The V end was cut by 1 base, the J end by 4 bases, with 13 bases between. The deep-level immunoSEQ assay was used. Clones were read by immunoSEQ multiplex PCR, and TCRdb kept only the in-frame ones, dropping some. The data hold roughly 2,000,000 clones, with approximately 95% observed a single time.

This chain joins TRBV4-3 and TRBJ1-4; a weak D match, TRBD1 (6 bases). This receptor was taken from a man aged 18 to 35 in good health. Sequenced sample: naive CD8+ T cells sorted from blood. The CDR3 DNA follows: TGCGCCAGCAGCCAAGTGGGGGGGCCGCTTAATGAAAAACTGTTTTTT. It translates to CASSQVGGPLNEKLFF.